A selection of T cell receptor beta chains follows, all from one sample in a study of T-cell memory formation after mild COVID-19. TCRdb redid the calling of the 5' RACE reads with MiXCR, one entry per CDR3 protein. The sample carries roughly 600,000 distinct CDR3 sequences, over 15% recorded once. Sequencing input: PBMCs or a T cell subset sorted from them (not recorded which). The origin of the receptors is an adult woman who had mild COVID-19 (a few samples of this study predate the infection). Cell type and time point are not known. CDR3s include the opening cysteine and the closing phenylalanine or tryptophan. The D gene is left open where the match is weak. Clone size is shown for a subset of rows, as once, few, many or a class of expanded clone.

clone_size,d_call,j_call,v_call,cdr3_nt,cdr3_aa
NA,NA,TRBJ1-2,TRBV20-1,TGCAGTGCTAGAGAGTTGTTCAGGGCGGGATATGGCTACACCTTC,CSARELFRAGYGYTF
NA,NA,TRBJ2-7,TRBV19,TGTGCCAGTAGGGCGACTGGGGAAGCCTACGAGCAGTACTTC,CASRATGEAYEQYF
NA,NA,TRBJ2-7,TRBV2,TGTGCCAGCAGTGTCGCAGGGCGGGAGCAGTACTTC,CASSVAGREQYF
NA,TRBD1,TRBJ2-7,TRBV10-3,TGTGCCATCAGTGAGCCCGGGACAGGGGGTTATGAGCAGTACTTC,CAISEPGTGGYEQYF
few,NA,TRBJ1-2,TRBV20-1,TGCAGTGCTAGAAATGGCTACACCTTC,CSARNGYTF
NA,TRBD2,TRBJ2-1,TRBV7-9,TGTGCCAGCAGCGATACTAGCGGGAGTTACAATGAGCAGTTCTTC,CASSDTSGSYNEQFF
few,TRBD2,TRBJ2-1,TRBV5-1,TGCGCCAGCAGCTTAAATAGCGGGGGGGGATTCTCCTACAATGAGCAGTTCTTC,CASSLNSGGGFSYNEQFF
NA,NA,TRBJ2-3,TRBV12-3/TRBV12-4,TGTGCCAGCACCCTCGGCCTTACGCAGTATTTT,CASTLGLTQYF
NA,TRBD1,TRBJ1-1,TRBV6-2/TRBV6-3,TGTGCCAGCAGTTACGACAGGGGTGAGCTGAACACTGAAGCTTTCTTT,CASSYDRGELNTEAFF
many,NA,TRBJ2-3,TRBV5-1,TGTGCCAGCAGCTCCCGGGGCACAGATACGCAGTATTTT,CASSSRGTDTQYF
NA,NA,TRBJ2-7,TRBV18,TGTGCCAGCTCACAAACTACCTCCTACGAGCAGTACTTC,CASSQTTSYEQYF
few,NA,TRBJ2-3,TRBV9,TGTGCCAGCACGATGGTTCCGGCAGATACGCAGTATTTT,CASTMVPADTQYF
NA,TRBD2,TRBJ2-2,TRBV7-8,TGTGCCAGCAGCTTAGGTCTAGCGGGAGGTCGCACCGGGGAGCTGTTTTTT,CASSLGLAGGRTGELFF
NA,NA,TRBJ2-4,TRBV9,TGTGCCAGCAGCGCCCTCGGTAGAAGCATTCAGTACTTC,CASSALGRSIQYF
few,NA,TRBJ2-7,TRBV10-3,TGTGCCATCAGTAAGTCTAGTTCCTACGAGCAGTACTTC,CAISKSSSYEQYF
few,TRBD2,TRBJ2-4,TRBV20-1,TGCAGTGCTAGAGTGACTAGCGGGGAGTACTTC,CSARVTSGEYF
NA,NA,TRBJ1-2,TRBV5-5,TGTGCCAGCAGCTTGGGGCTATACTATGGCTACACCTTC,CASSLGLYYGYTF
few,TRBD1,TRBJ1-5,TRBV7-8,TGTGCCAGCAGCAACACCGACAGGGGTCATCAGCCCCAGCATTTT,CASSNTDRGHQPQHF
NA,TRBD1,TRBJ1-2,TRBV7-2,TGTGCCAGCAGCTTAGAGCGCCGGACAGGGGGCGAAGGCTACACCTTC,CASSLERRTGGEGYTF
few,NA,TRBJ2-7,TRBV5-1,TGCGCCAGCAGCTTGGACGGTCACTCCTACGAGCAGTACTTC,CASSLDGHSYEQYF
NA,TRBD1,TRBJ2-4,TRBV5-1,TGCGCCAGCAGCGTCGGGACAGGGGGCTTCGTAGCCAAAAACATTCAGTACTTC,CASSVGTGGFVAKNIQYF
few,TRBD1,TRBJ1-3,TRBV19,TGTGCCAGTATGGAGGACAGGAGCTCTGGAAACACCATATATTTT,CASMEDRSSGNTIYF
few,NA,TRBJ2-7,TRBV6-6,TGTGCCAGCAGTTATGAGGTAATAGCTGGGCCTAGGGAGCAGTACTTC,CASSYEVIAGPREQYF
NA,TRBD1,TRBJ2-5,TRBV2,TGTGCCGCCCGGAGCCGGGACAGGGACAAAGAGACCCAGTACTTC,CAARSRDRDKETQYF
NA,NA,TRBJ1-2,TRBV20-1,TGCAGTGCTAGAGATGCCAGGGGCGATGGCTACACCTTC,CSARDARGDGYTF
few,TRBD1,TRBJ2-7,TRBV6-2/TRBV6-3,TGTGCCAGCGACGGACAGGGCCTAGGCGAGCAGTACTTC,CASDGQGLGEQYF
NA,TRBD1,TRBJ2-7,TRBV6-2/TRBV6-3,TGTGCCAGCTGCCGGCAGGACAGGAGGTACGAGCAGTACTTC,CASCRQDRRYEQYF
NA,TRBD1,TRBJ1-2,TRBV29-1,TGCAGCGTTGACGACAGGGCCTACTATGGCTACACCTTC,CSVDDRAYYGYTF
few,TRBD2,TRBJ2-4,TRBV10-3,TGTGCCATCAGTGAGTCTCCGGGACTAGCGGGAGAGGGTGCCAAAAACATTCAGTACTTC,CAISESPGLAGEGAKNIQYF
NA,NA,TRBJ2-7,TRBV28,TGTGCCAGCAGTTTCCGGGTCCCCTACGAGCAGTACTTC,CASSFRVPYEQYF
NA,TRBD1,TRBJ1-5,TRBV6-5,TGTGCCAGCATCCCCGGACAGGGAATGGTGGGCAATCAGCCCCAGCATTTT,CASIPGQGMVGNQPQHF